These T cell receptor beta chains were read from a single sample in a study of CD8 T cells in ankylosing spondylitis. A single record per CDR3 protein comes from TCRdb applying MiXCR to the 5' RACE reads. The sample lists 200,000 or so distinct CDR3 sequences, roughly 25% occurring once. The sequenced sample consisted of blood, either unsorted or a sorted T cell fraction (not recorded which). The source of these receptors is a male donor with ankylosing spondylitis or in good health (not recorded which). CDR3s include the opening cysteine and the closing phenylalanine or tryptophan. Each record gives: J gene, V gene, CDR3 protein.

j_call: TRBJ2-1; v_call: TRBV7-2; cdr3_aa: CASSLNPAGVGNEQFF
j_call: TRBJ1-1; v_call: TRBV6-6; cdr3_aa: CASSQTMDTEAFF
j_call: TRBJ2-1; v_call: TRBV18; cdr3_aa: CASSPIGPPLNEQFF
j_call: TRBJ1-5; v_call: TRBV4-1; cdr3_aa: CASSQHRGQPQHF
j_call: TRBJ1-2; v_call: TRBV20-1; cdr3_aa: CSARATGIYGYTF
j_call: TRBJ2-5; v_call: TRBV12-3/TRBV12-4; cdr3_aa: CASSPNRKETQYF
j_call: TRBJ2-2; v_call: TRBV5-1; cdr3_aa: CASSPGTGGRGELFF
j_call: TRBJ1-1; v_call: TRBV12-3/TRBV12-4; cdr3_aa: CASRPGGMNTEAFF
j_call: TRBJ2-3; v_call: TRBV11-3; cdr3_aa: CASSWGSADTQYF
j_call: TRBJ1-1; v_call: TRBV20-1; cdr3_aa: CSALKSPPGPTEAFF
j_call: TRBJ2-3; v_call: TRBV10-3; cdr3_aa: CATRSGSTTDTQYF
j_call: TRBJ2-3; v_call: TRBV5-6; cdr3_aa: CASSLFISDTQYF
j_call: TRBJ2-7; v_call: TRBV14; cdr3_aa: CASSQVEAGEQYF
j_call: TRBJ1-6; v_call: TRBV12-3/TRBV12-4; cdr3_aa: CASSSGQHNSPLHF
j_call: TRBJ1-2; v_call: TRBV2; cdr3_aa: CASSVDRGRPANYGYTF
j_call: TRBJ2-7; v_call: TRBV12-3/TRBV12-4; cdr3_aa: CASSSSGRVNEQYF
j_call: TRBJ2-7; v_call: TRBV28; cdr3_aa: CASAGPYEQYF
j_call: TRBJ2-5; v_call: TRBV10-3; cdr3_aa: CATKGNQETQYF
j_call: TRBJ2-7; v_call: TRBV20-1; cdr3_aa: CSATTGTRGHEQYF
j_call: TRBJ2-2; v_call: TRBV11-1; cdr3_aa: CASSLTTRGVNTGELFF
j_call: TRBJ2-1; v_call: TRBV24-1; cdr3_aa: CATSDSKGEPYNEQFF
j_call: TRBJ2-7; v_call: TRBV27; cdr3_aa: CASSLSPGLAGTSSYEQYF
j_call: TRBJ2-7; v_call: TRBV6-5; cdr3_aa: CASSSHTSNEQYF
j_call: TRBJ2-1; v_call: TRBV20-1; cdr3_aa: CSARDEGRGNNEQFF
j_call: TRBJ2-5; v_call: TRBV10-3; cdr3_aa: CAISRVAGAQETQYF
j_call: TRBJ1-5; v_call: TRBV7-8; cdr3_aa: CASSSRQGQVYSNQPQHF
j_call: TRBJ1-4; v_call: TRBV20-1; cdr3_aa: CSARDSTGRSSGGLFF